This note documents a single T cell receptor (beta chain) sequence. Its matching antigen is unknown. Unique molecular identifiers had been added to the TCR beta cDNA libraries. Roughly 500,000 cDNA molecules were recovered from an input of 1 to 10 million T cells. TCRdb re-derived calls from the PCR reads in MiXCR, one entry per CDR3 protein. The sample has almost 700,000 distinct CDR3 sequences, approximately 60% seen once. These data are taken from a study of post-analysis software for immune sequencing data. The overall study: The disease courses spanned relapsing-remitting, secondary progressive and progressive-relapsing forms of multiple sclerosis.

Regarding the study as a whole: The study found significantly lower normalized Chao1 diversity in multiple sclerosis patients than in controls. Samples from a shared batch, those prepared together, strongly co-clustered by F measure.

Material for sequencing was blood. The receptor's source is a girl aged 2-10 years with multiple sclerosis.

Written as DNA, the CDR3 is TGTGCCAGCAATTTAGCGGGAGGGCCAACTGAGCAGTTCTTC. It encodes CASNLAGGPTEQFF. This rearrangement joins TRBV6-6 to TRBJ2-1; 11 bases align to TRBD2. V lost 7 bases to trimming and J lost 9 bases; unmatched junction nucleotides: 8. Germline CDR1 reads MNHNY; CDR2 reads SVGAGI (reference sequence). The CDR3 spans 14 residues.